The T cell receptor beta chain described here comes from a study of blood T cell repertoires in COVID-19. Study context: Whether acute or convalescent, the COVID-19 samples came from the United States, Italy and Spain.

The CDR3 loop spans 13 amino acids. Trimming took 4 bases from V and 0 from J; bases not matched to a gene: 2. The germline CDR1 and CDR2 sequences are GTSNPN and SVGIG (reference sequence). A note on this clone: Different DNA sequences within this sample yield the same CDR3.

Original methodology: Reference gene primer amplification yielded estimated nucleated cell counts. TCRdb keeps only in-frame clones here, not all; method: immunoSEQ multiplex PCR. Clonal size and the V and J genes are those of that table, whereas D and trimming came from the DNA. The repertoire has under 300,000 clones, about 81% of them found once; the top ten carry over 1.1%. Seattle cases were enrolled at active infection and followed longitudinally. Source material: peripheral blood. The chain couples TRBV30 to TRBJ1-1, with 7 nucleotides matching TRBD1. This TCR was recovered from a human donor with COVID-19, enrolled during active disease. The donor label of this sample is uncertain. The CDR3 spells CAWNRGMNTEAFF. The CDR3 DNA reads TGTGCCTGGAACAGGGGCATGAACACTGAAGCTTTCTTT.